These 9 T cell receptor beta chains came from one sample sequenced in a study of spatial heterogeneity in lung cancer. Whole-study findings and limits: It was found that expanded intratumoral alpha and beta TCR counts tracked tumor mutation counts.

Which antigens these TCRs recognize remains unknown. In TCRdb, the 5' RACE reads were re-called with MiXCR into one record per CDR3 protein. This repertoire shows some 9,900 distinct CDR3 sequences, 7.5% to 9.5% found once; its top ten account for 19%. The time point was: sample taken at primary tumor resection. This specimen consisted of lung tumor tissue, obtained at surgery. The receptors come from a male donor with early-stage non-small cell lung cancer.

In its sample, this clonotype was seen a few times. This sequence joins TRBV9 and TRBJ2-7, with 11 nucleotides matching TRBD1. The length of the CDR3 is 15 residues. Trimming took 1 base from V and 3 from J; bases not matched to a gene: 3. The germline V gene encodes CDR1 SGDLS and CDR2 YYNGEE. CDR3 nucleotides: TGTGCCAGCAGCGTACAGGGACAGGGGGGCTACGAGCAGTACTTC. It specifies CASSVQGQGGYEQYF.

At least ten counts were recorded for this clonotype. CDR3 nucleotide sequence: TGTGCCAGCAGCCATTCAGAGGGACGGGCAGATACGCAGTATTTT. It specifies CASSHSEGRADTQYF. The chain combines TRBV4-2 with TRBJ2-3; possibly TRBD1 or TRBD2 for D (5 bases each). The CDR3 is 15 residues long. CDR1 and CDR2 (germline): LGHNA, YNFKEQ. V lost 3 bases and J 4 bases, leaving 14 bases between the germline ends.

This clonotype came up many times. The gene calls are TRBV5-1 and TRBJ1-1; 8 nucleotides line up with TRBD1. CDR1 and CDR2 (germline): SGHRS, YFSETQ. This CDR3 contains 14 residues. V was clipped by 4 bases and J by 6 bases; unmatched bases: 8. CDR3 in amino acids: CASSPGQGGSEAFF. The CDR3 region has the DNA TGCGCCAGCAGCCCCGGACAGGGAGGGTCTGAAGCTTTCTTT.

This chain links TRBV7-2 with TRBJ1-2; D gene unclear. The ends were cut back, 5 bases at V and 2 bases at J, with 15 bases in the middle. Germline values: CDR1 SGHTA, CDR2 FQGNSA. CDR3 length: 15 amino acids. The CDR3 nucleotides are TGTGCCAGCAGCCACACCCCGAGGGCAAACTATGGCTACACCTTC. This translates into CASSHTPRANYGYTF.

This clonotype occurred many times. V and J are TRBV18 and TRBJ2-3; D gene uncertain. The CDR3 runs to 13 residues. The V and J ends lost 1 base and 5 bases respectively, with 7 bases between them. CDR1 and CDR2 from the germline V gene are KGHSH and LQKENI. CDR3 coding DNA: TGTGCCAGCTCACCACGGACGGGAGATACGCAGTATTTT. This translates into CASSPRTGDTQYF.

This clonotype was counted ten times or more. The chain is built from TRBV27 and TRBJ1-1, with 7 bases aligning to TRBD1. V lost 2 bases to trimming and J lost 0 bases; unmatched junction nucleotides: 3. Germline CDR1 and CDR2: MNHEY and SMNVEV (reference sequence). CDR3 length: 15 residues. The CDR3 protein is CASSLIDRVNTEAFF. CDR3 nucleotide sequence: TGTGCCAGCAGTTTAATAGACAGGGTGAACACTGAAGCTTTCTTT.

This clonotype has more than one count but fewer than ten. The rearrangement joins TRBV25-1 to TRBJ2-3; 8 positions match TRBD2. The CDR3 covers 16 residues. V was pared by 6 bases and J by 0 bases, with 8 bases of the junction left unmatched. The germline gives CDR1 MGHDK, CDR2 SYGVNS. CDR3 in DNA: TGTGCCAGCAGGATGGGCCAGCGGGAGAGCACAGATACGCAGTATTTT. It yields the protein CASRMGQRESTDTQYF.

By proportion, this clonotype is medium-sized. The chain has TRBV7-8 and TRBJ2-3; 12 bases fit TRBD2. The CDR3 runs 16 residues. The V segment lost 3 bases and the J segment 5 bases; nucleotides outside the gene matches: 6. Germline-derived CDR1 and CDR2 are SGHVS and FQNEAQ. CDR3 nucleotides: TGTGCCAGCAGCTTTCTAGCGGGGGGGTATCAAGATACGCAGTATTTT. This translates into CASSFLAGGYQDTQYF.

This clonotype was seen at least ten times. The chain joins TRBV29-1 to TRBJ2-3; the D is unclear. V gave up 7 bases and J gave up 2 bases, with 10 bases separating them. Germline values: CDR1 SQVTM, CDR2 ANQGSEA. This CDR3 spans 12 amino acids. The CDR3 DNA reads TGCAGCGCCAAGGCGGCCACAGATACGCAGTATTTT. It yields the protein CSAKAATDTQYF.